These 11 T cell receptor beta chains were all obtained from the same sample, sequenced in a study of beta chain features in type 1 diabetes. Regarding the study as a whole: Type 1 diabetes patients showed a moderate but significant shortening of TCRB CDR3s in all four CD4+ subsets.

The antigens for these receptors are not known. The whole isolated RNA underwent reverse transcription, so sequencing captured expressed TCRB transcripts. Profiling relied on immunoSEQ multiplex PCR, and the TCRdb table lists in-frame clones only, not all of them. The sample has a few hundred thousand clones; 24% are singletons. The material sequenced was naive CD4+ T cells from blood. Receptor source: a woman in her thirties with type 1 diabetes.

V and J are TRBV4-1 and TRBJ1-5; D is unclear. The CDR3 spans 15 residues. Per the germline V gene, CDR1 is MGHRA and CDR2 is YSYEKL. Between the trimmed V and J ends, which lost 3 bases and 1 base, there was a span of 10 bases. CDR3 DNA: TGCGCCAGCAGCCATGTTCAGGAAAGCAATCAGCCCCAGCATTTT. Translation: CASSHVQESNQPQHF.

This clone was seen a handful of times. The V gene is TRBV28, the J gene TRBJ2-3; 10 bases agree with TRBD2. This CDR3 spans 15 amino acids. V lost 6 bases to trimming and J lost 2 bases; unmatched junction nucleotides: 5. Germline CDR1 is MDHEN and CDR2 is SYDVKM. DNA of the CDR3: TGTGCCAGCAGCCCCGGGACTAGCGCCACAGATACGCAGTATTTT. Translation gives CASSPGTSATDTQYF.

This rearrangement joins TRBV5-4 to TRBJ2-7; the D gene is possibly TRBD1 (6 bases). The CDR3 is made up of 16 amino acids. Between the trimmed V and J ends, which lost 4 bases and 5 bases, there was a span of 22 bases. The germline V gene encodes CDR1 SGHNT and CDR2 YYREEE (reference sequence). The CDR3 bases are TGTGCCAGCAGCAAGCCCACCGGGACAAGGAGCGACGAGCAGTACTTC. Its translation is CASSKPTGTRSDEQYF.

This clone was observed a few times. The chain has TRBV18 and TRBJ2-7, with 9 bases aligning to TRBD1. The CDR3 totals 13 residues. Per germline, CDR1 KGHSH and CDR2 LQKENI. Unmatched junction bases numbered 10, after V lost 11 bases and J lost 5 bases. CDR3 protein: CAFSGDRGDEQYF. In DNA form, the CDR3 reads TGTGCCTTCAGCGGAGACAGGGGGGACGAGCAGTACTTC.

This clone appeared a few times. The genes are TRBV10-3 and TRBJ1-5; 8 bases line up with TRBD1. In germline, CDR1 is ENHRY, CDR2 SYGVKD. Trimming at V came to 4 bases and at J to 4 bases, leaving 6 bases not matched to a gene. CDR3 length equals 15 residues. The CDR3 DNA follows: TGTGCCATCAGTGTTGGACAGGGAAGGAATCAGCCCCAGCATTTT. Its translation is CAISVGQGRNQPQHF.

This clone was seen a handful of times. The gene calls are TRBV30 and TRBJ1-2; 10 bases align to TRBD1. Germline loops: CDR1 GTSNPN, CDR2 SVGIG (reference sequence). The CDR3 sequence is 16 residues long. The ends lost 2 bases at V and 3 bases at J; junction bases unmatched: 9. CDR3 loop: CAWSKGRDRGDYGYTF. Here the CDR3 DNA reads TGTGCCTGGAGTAAGGGCCGGGACAGGGGTGACTATGGCTACACCTTC.

This clone has just a few counts. The chain recombines TRBV7-8 with TRBJ1-2; perhaps TRBD1 as D (6 bases). V was shortened by 5 bases and J by 7 bases, with 11 bases between the two germline ends. CDR3 length: 12 residues. Germline CDR1 SGHVS, CDR2 FQNEAQ. CDR3 DNA sequence: TGTGCCAGCAGCCCACAGGGACCTGGCTACACCTTC. It encodes CASSPQGPGYTF.

About this clone itself: The sample contains more than one DNA sequence encoding this CDR3. The rearrangement uses TRBV30 and TRBJ1-1, with 9 bases fitting TRBD1. Germline V lookup: CDR1 GTSNPN, CDR2 SVGIG (reference sequence). CDR3 length: 13 amino acids. J was trimmed by 3 bases and V by 1 base; bases with no gene match: 0. Here the CDR3 reads CAWSGTGDTEAFF. CDR3 nucleotide sequence: TGTGCCTGGAGTGGGACAGGGGACACTGAAGCTTTCTTT.

This clone was counted between two and nine times. V usage is TRBV6-1 and J usage is TRBJ2-1; a possible D gene is TRBD2 (6 bases). V lost 6 bases and J 5 bases, leaving 17 bases between the germline ends. Germline lookup yields CDR1 MNHNS and CDR2 SASEGT. The length of the CDR3 is 15 residues. The CDR3: CASRQTLLAHNEQFF. The CDR3 nucleotides are TGTGCCAGCAGACAGACCCTCCTAGCGCACAATGAGCAGTTCTTC.

The sample holds a few counts of this clone. V is TRBV10-3 and J is TRBJ1-1; D is unclear. CDR1 and CDR2 from the germline V gene are ENHRY and SYGVKD. The CDR3 runs to 15 residues. Trimming pared 2 bases from V and 4 bases from J, leaving 14 bases between. The CDR3 here is CAISEMDGGSTEAFF. The CDR3 coding sequence is TGTGCCATCAGTGAGATGGACGGAGGGAGCACTGAAGCTTTCTTT.

The rearrangement joins TRBV5-1 to TRBJ2-3; D not certain. The germline CDR1 and CDR2 sequences are SGHRS and YFSETQ. The CDR3 totals 14 residues. V shed 2 bases and J shed 0 bases, with 7 bases lying between them. The CDR3 spells CASSFGGSTDTQYF. The CDR3 DNA reads as TGCGCCAGCAGCTTTGGCGGAAGCACAGATACGCAGTATTTT. The whole variable domain, filled in from reference TRBV5-1 and TRBJ2-3, reads KAGVTQTPRYLIKTRGQQVTLSCSPISGHRSVSWYQQTPGQGLQFLFEYFSETQRNKGNFPGRFSGRQFSNSRSEMNVSTLELGDSALYLCASSFGGSTDTQYFGPGTRLTVL.